A single sample gave rise to the 19 T cell receptor beta chains below, sequenced in a study of identifying expanded T cells in peripheral blood. Assay: immunoSEQ multiplex PCR; the TCRdb copy retains only in-frame clones and omits some. The profile shows roughly 100,000 clones, approximately 90% of them singletons. Sequencing was done on a sample of blood. The receptors originated from a person between 18 and 69 years old in good health.

This clone was detected ten times or more. The chain couples TRBV9 to TRBJ1-3, with D perhaps TRBD1 (5 bases). The germline CDR1 and CDR2 sequences are SGDLS and YYNGEE. The CDR3 sequence is 14 residues long. Trimming removed 5 bases from V and 0 bases from J, with 9 bases in between. The CDR3 coding sequence is TGTGCCAGCAGTGCGACAGTCTCTGGAAACACCATATATTTT. Translating it yields CASSATVSGNTIYF.

The CDR3 nucleotides read TGTGCCAGCAGTGGGGCTAGCGGGAGTCCCGCCGGGGAGCTGTTTTTT. It translates to CASSGASGSPAGELFF. The V call is TRBV6-1, the J call TRBJ2-2, with 10 nucleotides matching TRBD2. CDR1 and CDR2 (germline): MNHNS, SASEGT. The CDR3 is 16 residues long. J lost 6 bases, V lost 4 bases, and 8 bases had no gene match.

The chain has TRBV9 and TRBJ1-1; D is possibly TRBD1 (5 bases). The germline V gene encodes CDR1 SGDLS and CDR2 YYNGEE. This CDR3 is built from 13 residues. With 4 bases removed from V and 0 bases from J, the gap between germline ends came to 7 bases. The CDR3 sequence is CASSRGVNTEAFF. CDR3 sequence (DNA): TGTGCCAGCAGCCGGGGCGTGAACACTGAAGCTTTCTTT.

This clone was observed a handful of times. CDR3 protein: CASSSTLNTEAFF. The CDR3 DNA follows: TGTGCCAGCAGTTCCACACTGAACACTGAAGCTTTCTTT. The chain employs TRBV27 and TRBJ1-1; D is ambiguous. This CDR3 has 13 amino acids. CDR1 is MNHEY and CDR2 is SMNVEV in the germline V gene (reference sequence). Trimming took off 4 bases at V and 0 bases at J, with 6 bases between the two ends.

The V gene is TRBV14, the J gene TRBJ2-3; D not resolved. The V and J ends lost 1 base and 0 bases respectively, with 11 bases between them. The CDR3 is made up of 16 amino acids. CDR1 is SGHDN, CDR2 FVKESK, per germline. This CDR3 reads CASSQGYGPSTDTQYF. The CDR3 nucleotides are TGTGCCAGCAGCCAAGGTTATGGACCTAGCACAGATACGCAGTATTTT.

The CDR3 is CASSWGANEKLFF. Written as DNA, the CDR3 is TGTGCCAGCAGCTGGGGTGCTAATGAAAAACTGTTTTTT. The chain has TRBV7-6 and TRBJ1-4, with D uncertain. From germline, CDR1 is SGHVS and CDR2 FNYEAQ. The CDR3 spans 13 residues. Trimming cost V 4 bases and J 3 bases, with 6 bases left between them.

The chain couples TRBV29-1 to TRBJ2-5; D not certain. Germline lookup yields CDR1 SQVTM and CDR2 ANQGSEA. V lost 8 bases and J 1 base, leaving 8 bases between the germline ends. The CDR3 spans 11 residues. In nucleotides, the CDR3 is TGCAGCACATCTAGCCAAGAGACCCAGTACTTC. It codes for CSTSSQETQYF.

DNA for the CDR3: TGTGCCAGCAGCTTGGGTCGCGGGAGAGTCGGGGAGCTGTTTTTT. It codes for CASSLGRGRVGELFF. This chain uses TRBV5-4 with TRBJ2-2; 7 bases fit TRBD2. Losses at the gene ends were 0 bases for V and 7 bases for J; bases not matched to a gene: 6. Germline values: CDR1 SGHNT, CDR2 YYREEE (reference sequence). The CDR3 is 15 residues long.

The CDR3 spells CASSTRGSLWYEQYF. DNA for the CDR3: TGTGCCAGCAGTACCCGGGGCTCCTTGTGGTACGAGCAGTACTTC. The J gene is TRBJ2-7, the V gene TRBV6-6; D tentatively reads TRBD1 or TRBD2 (5 bases each). This CDR3 is built from 15 residues. V was shortened by 5 bases and J by 4 bases, with 18 bases between the two germline ends. Germline values: CDR1 MNHNY, CDR2 SVGAGI (reference sequence).

This clone was observed once. The rearrangement uses TRBV18 and TRBJ2-7, with TRBD1 matching over 9 bases. CDR1 is KGHSH and CDR2 is LQKENI in the germline V gene. J gave up 5 bases and V 3 bases, and 8 bases lay outside the gene matches. This CDR3 has 15 residues. CDR3 in DNA: TGTGCCAGCTCACCGAGGACAGGGGCGGAGAACGAGCAGTACTTC. It codes for CASSPRTGAENEQYF. The full variable domain, completed using reference TRBV18 and TRBJ2-7, is NAGVMQNPRHLVRRRGQEARLRCSPMKGHSHVYWYRQLPEEGLKFMVYLQKENIIDESGMPKERFSAEFPKEGPSILRIQQVVRGDSAAYFCASSPRTGAENEQYFGPGTRLTVT.

This chain connects TRBV5-4 to TRBJ1-3, with TRBD1 as a possible D gene (5 bases). Trimming took off 4 bases at V and 0 bases at J, with 14 bases between the two ends. Germline V lookup: CDR1 SGHNT, CDR2 YYREEE (reference sequence). CDR3 size: 16 residues. The CDR3 DNA reads TGTGCCAGCAGCAACCCCGGGACGGGCTCTGGAAACACCATATATTTT. Residues: CASSNPGTGSGNTIYF.

This sequence joins TRBV25-1 and TRBJ1-1; D gene ambiguous. The CDR3 is 12 residues long. V was cut by 8 bases and J by 3 bases, with 10 bases left in between. Germline lookup yields CDR1 MGHDK and CDR2 SYGVNS. The CDR3: CASSKDYTEAFF. In DNA, the CDR3 is TGTGCCAGCTCCAAAGACTACACTGAAGCTTTCTTT.

V usage is TRBV2 and J usage is TRBJ2-3; D is possibly TRBD2 (7 bases). The ends were cut back, 6 bases at V and 4 bases at J, with 14 bases in the middle. CDR1 SNHLY and CDR2 FYNNEI come from the germline V gene. The CDR3 length is 14 residues. The CDR3 sequence: CASRRGGEPDTQYF. In nucleotides, the CDR3 is TGTGCCAGCAGGAGGGGGGGAGAGCCAGATACGCAGTATTTT.

The chain couples TRBV10-3 to TRBJ2-7; TRBD1 matches at 8 bases. J gave up 0 bases and V 6 bases, and 1 base lay outside the gene matches. CDR1 is ENHRY, CDR2 SYGVKD, per germline. The CDR3 has 13 amino acids. The CDR3 spells CAISDRGSYEQYF. Written as DNA, the CDR3 is TGTGCCATCAGCGACAGGGGCTCCTACGAGCAGTACTTC.

This chain connects TRBV18 to TRBJ2-7; a weak D match, TRBD1 (7 bases). V was clipped by 6 bases and J by 0 bases, with 15 bases between them. This CDR3 has 15 residues. CDR1 is KGHSH and CDR2 is LQKENI in the germline V gene. The CDR3: CASSTGAGGSYEQYF. CDR3 sequence (DNA): TGTGCCAGCTCCACGGGGGCAGGGGGCTCCTACGAGCAGTACTTC. The complete variable domain, with remaining parts taken from reference TRBV18 and TRBJ2-7, reads NAGVMQNPRHLVRRRGQEARLRCSPMKGHSHVYWYRQLPEEGLKFMVYLQKENIIDESGMPKERFSAEFPKEGPSILRIQQVVRGDSAAYFCASSTGAGGSYEQYFGPGTRLTVT.

The chain uses TRBV6-5 and TRBJ1-1; weak D call: TRBD1 (5 bases). Trimming took off 2 bases at V and 0 bases at J, with 13 bases between the two ends. This CDR3 comprises 16 residues. In germline, CDR1 is MNHEY, CDR2 SVGAGI. CDR3 region: CASSYTSGRVNTEAFF. The CDR3 nucleotides read TGTGCCAGCAGTTACACATCGGGACGTGTGAACACTGAAGCTTTCTTT.

The chain joins TRBV7-2 to TRBJ2-5, with D unresolved. Per the germline V gene, CDR1 is SGHTA and CDR2 is FQGNSA. CDR3 length: 14 amino acids. Trimming removed 1 base from V and 2 bases from J, with 8 bases in between. DNA for the CDR3: TGTGCCAGCAGCTTAGACGCCGTTCAAGAGACCCAGTACTTC. Residues: CASSLDAVQETQYF.

The CDR3 is CASSLASSNQPQHF. The CDR3 DNA reads as TGTGCCAGCAGTTTGGCCTCTAGCAATCAGCCCCAGCATTTT. The chain recombines TRBV28 with TRBJ1-5; D is undetermined. This CDR3 is built from 14 residues. Germline values: CDR1 MDHEN, CDR2 SYDVKM. Trimming pared 3 bases from V and 0 bases from J, leaving 6 bases between.

V is TRBV30 and J is TRBJ2-1; 8 nucleotides match TRBD2. V gave up 7 bases and J gave up 0 bases; unmatched junction bases: 8. The V gene's germline CDR1 is GTSNPN and CDR2 SVGIG (reference sequence). This CDR3 is 15 amino acids long. The CDR3 here is CASGGGRGSYNEQFF. CDR3 sequence (DNA): TGTGCCTCGGGAGGGGGAAGGGGCTCCTACAATGAGCAGTTCTTC. The complete variable domain, with remaining parts taken from reference TRBV30 and TRBJ2-1, reads SQTIHQWPATLVQPVGSPLSLECTVEGTSNPNLYWYRQAAGRGLQLLFYSVGIGQISSEVPQNLSASRPQDRQFILSSKKLLLSDSGFYLCASGGGRGSYNEQFFGPGTRLTVL.